This record concerns one T cell receptor beta chain sequence. Compared with germline, one end of the junction differs, possibly owing to a read error. This specimen comes from a study of tumor-infiltrating lymphocytes in primary liver carcinoma. At the level of the study: Stage T1-T3 N0M0 tumors spanned roughly 4 to 10 cm.

Each 20-30 mg portion of unsorted bulk tissue served as the source for co-extraction of RNA and DNA. Surgeons resected the patients' primary liver carcinomas. From about 0.5 ug of total RNA, TCR beta-specific cDNA was reverse-transcribed using a constant-region primer. A slightly modified ARM-PCR protocol with three nested multiplex PCR rounds produced these TCR beta libraries. TCRdb redid the calling of the multiplex PCR reads with MiXCR, one entry per CDR3 protein. The table records 40,000 to 55,000 distinct CDR3 sequences, 65% to 80% of them present only once. This sequence was found in a man aged 40-50 years with primary liver carcinoma and hepatitis B virus infection. The sample comprised liver tumor tissue from sampling region 5. Subset reported: tumor region T5, tumor centre.

CDR3 nucleotides: TGTGTCAGCAGTAAACAAGCGGGAGGAGAAGATACGCAGTATTTT. It encodes CVSSKQAGGEDTQYF. The chain is built from TRBV12-3 or TRBV12-4 and TRBJ2-3; 9 bases are a match to TRBD2. The CDR3 covers 15 residues.